Sequencing of this TCR beta chain was carried out in a study of PD-1 blockade in classical Hodgkin lymphoma. Findings of the study overall: CD8+ TCR diversity did not rise significantly by C4D1, unlike CD4+. Causes of the repertoire differences remain undefined, possibly disease activity or prior therapy. Exclusion applied to patients who initiated nivolumab less than 1 year following ASCT. Lower baseline TCR diversity marked trial partial responders and progressors.

Per the germline V gene, CDR1 is SEHNR and CDR2 is FQNEAQ (reference sequence). The germline V and J ends were trimmed by 3 bases and 7 bases, with 3 bases remaining between them. The CDR3 contains 11 residues. Time point meaning: cycle 4 day 1 (C4D1), after five to seven weeks of nivolumab. Exposure to brentuximab vedotin varied, and each patient had relapsed following autologous stem cell transplantation. Clones were read by immunoSEQ multiplex PCR, and TCRdb kept only the in-frame ones, dropping some. The sample records approximately 45,000 clones, around 64% being singletons. Of note for this clone: Its cognate antigen is unknown.

This receptor was identified in a human donor with classical Hodgkin lymphoma. The chain employs TRBV7-9 and TRBJ2-2, with no clear D. The sequencing here drew on peripheral blood mononuclear cells (PBMCs), taken before the fourth cycle of nivolumab. DNA of the CDR3: TGTGCCAGCAGCTTCCGCGGGGAGCTGTTTTTT. Its translation: CASSFRGELFF.